Each of the 13 T cell receptor beta chains below was sequenced from the same sample in a study of vaccination and CD4 T cells after COVID-19. Cultured CD4+ T-cell DNA underwent Oncomine TCR Beta short-read sequencing. In TCRdb, the PCR reads were re-called with MiXCR into one record per CDR3 protein. This sample has some 12,000 distinct CDR3 sequences, with under 60% found just once. These receptors have no known antigen. Indicated treatment: roughly ten-day PBMC culture with coronavirus spike peptide pools or control peptides (ViraFEST assay). The specimen sequenced was CD4+ T cells from blood, cultured in vitro. The receptors were gathered from a human donor who had recovered from COVID-19.

The CDR3 is CAISEFGGTSGSTDTQYF. CDR3 DNA: TGTGCCATCAGTGAGTTCGGGGGGACTAGCGGGAGCACAGATACGCAGTATTTT. The gene calls are TRBV10-3 and TRBJ2-3; 12 nucleotides match TRBD2. Looked up from germline, CDR1 is ENHRY and CDR2 is SYGVKD. V was pared by 1 base and J by 0 bases, with 5 bases of the junction left unmatched. This CDR3 spans 18 amino acids.

This clonotype appeared a few times. V is TRBV19 and J is TRBJ2-5; D gene uncertain. V lost 5 bases, J lost 6 bases, and 13 bases lay in between. From germline, CDR1 is LNHDA and CDR2 SQIVND (reference sequence). This CDR3 region has 13 residues. In DNA, the CDR3 is TGTGCCAGTAGTGACATGGGTGGCCAGACCCAGTACTTC. Its protein is CASSDMGGQTQYF. Based on the CDR3 plus reference TRBV19 and TRBJ2-5, the full variable domain is DGGITQSPKYLFRKEGQNVTLSCEQNLNHDAMYWYRQDPGQGLRLIYYSQIVNDFQKGDIAEGYSVSREKKESFPLTVTSAQKNPTAFYLCASSDMGGQTQYFGPGTRLLVL.

The gene calls are TRBV6-2 or TRBV6-3 and TRBJ2-5; D not certain. V shed 7 bases and J shed 4 bases, with 7 bases lying between them. Germline loops: CDR1 MNHEY, CDR2 SVGEGT. This CDR3 spans 11 amino acids. The CDR3 DNA is TGTGCCAGCACGGAGCGAGAGACCCAGTACTTC. This encodes CASTERETQYF.

This clonotype was seen only a few times. The chain recombines TRBV6-1 with TRBJ1-4; D not certain. Germline-derived CDR1 and CDR2 are MNHNS and SASEGT. Between the trimmed V and J ends, which lost 6 bases and 6 bases, there was a span of 8 bases. The CDR3 consists of 12 residues. CDR3 residues: CASRRGDEKLFF. The CDR3 DNA sequence: TGTGCCAGCAGGAGAGGAGATGAAAAACTGTTTTTT.

This clonotype was observed a few times. The V gene is TRBV21-1, the J gene TRBJ2-3; TRBD1 was called by the table and not checked on the DNA. TRBV21-1 is described as a pseudogene. The CDR3 extends over 16 amino acids. CDR3: CASSKGSGTRTDTQYF. The CDR3 DNA reads TGTGCCAGCAGCAAAGGATCCGGGACTAGGACAGATACGCAGTATTTT.

V and J are TRBV6-1 and TRBJ1-2; TRBD1 might be the D (6 bases). Germline CDR1 reads MNHNS; CDR2 reads SASEGT. V was shortened by 5 bases and J by 4 bases, with 11 bases between the two germline ends. The CDR3 is 13 residues long. The CDR3 here is CASSPGGVYGYTF. The CDR3 region has the DNA TGTGCCAGCAGTCCGGGGGGCGTCTATGGCTACACCTTC.

The V gene is TRBV7-8, the J gene TRBJ1-3; D is unclear. Per the germline V gene, CDR1 is SGHVS and CDR2 is FQNEAQ. The CDR3 length is 16 residues. Trimming shortened V by 1 base and J by 0 bases, and 10 bases separated the two germline ends. CDR3 nucleotide sequence: TGTGCCAGCAGCTTAGGGCGGCGGCCCTCTGGAAACACCATATATTTT. Translated, it gives CASSLGRRPSGNTIYF.

This clonotype is judged medium-sized. The genes are TRBV4-1 and TRBJ2-2, with 12 bases fitting TRBD1. The germline gives CDR1 MGHRA, CDR2 YSYEKL. The trim removed 4 bases at V and 6 bases at J, leaving 9 bases unmatched. The CDR3 runs 17 residues. The CDR3 coding sequence is TGCGCCAGCAGCCCCGGGACAGGGGGCAGTTGGTCCGGGGAGCTGTTTTTT. Its translation: CASSPGTGGSWSGELFF.

This clonotype was picked up one time. The J gene is TRBJ2-7, the V gene TRBV20-1, with D perhaps being TRBD1 or TRBD2 (5 bases each). Germline V gives CDR1 DFQATT, CDR2 SNEGSKA (reference sequence). V was shortened by 3 bases and J by 6 bases, with 9 bases between the two germline ends. This CDR3 has 11 amino acids. The CDR3 region is CSARPGTEQYF. CDR3 nucleotides: TGCAGTGCTAGGCCCGGGACCGAGCAGTACTTC.

The chain carries TRBV15 and TRBJ1-3; TRBD1 matches 7 bases. This CDR3 contains 16 residues. Trimming took 4 bases from V and 0 from J; bases not matched to a gene: 6. Germline loops: CDR1 LNHNV, CDR2 YYDKDF (reference sequence). The CDR3 here is CATSKIQGYSGNTIYF. Written as DNA, the CDR3 is TGTGCCACCAGCAAGATACAGGGGTACTCTGGAAACACCATATATTTT. Combining the CDR3 with reference TRBV15 and TRBJ1-3 gives the whole variable domain DAMVIQNPRYQVTQFGKPVTLSCSQTLNHNVMYWYQQKSSQAPKLLFHYYDKDFNNEADTPDNFQSRRPNTSFCFLDIRSPGLGDTAMYLCATSKIQGYSGNTIYFGEGSWLTVV.

The chain employs TRBV20-1 and TRBJ1-1; a possible D gene is TRBD1 (5 bases). V lost 0 bases and J lost 1, with 15 bases in between. The length of the CDR3 is 16 residues. Looked up from germline, CDR1 is DFQATT and CDR2 is SNEGSKA (reference sequence). CDR3 bases: TGCAGTGCTAGAGATCCGGGGGACGCTCAGAACACTGAAGCTTTCTTT. This translates into CSARDPGDAQNTEAFF.

V and J are TRBV28 and TRBJ1-5; TRBD1 agrees at 7 bases. The CDR3 is made up of 15 amino acids. The germline gives CDR1 MDHEN, CDR2 SYDVKM. V trimming: 2 bases; J trimming: 5 bases; junction bases outside the gene matches: 6. The CDR3 loop reads CASSLRGQLHQPQHF. The CDR3 DNA reads TGTGCCAGCAGTTTAAGGGGACAGTTACATCAGCCCCAGCATTTT.

The rearrangement links TRBV7-2 to TRBJ2-1; D could derive from TRBD1 or TRBD2 (6 bases each). The germline gives CDR1 SGHTA, CDR2 FQGNSA. Trimming left V 3 bases short and J 9 bases short, with 15 bases between. CDR3 length: 14 amino acids. The CDR3 DNA sequence: TGTGCCAGCAGCTTGTTAGGGGGGAGAAGTGAGCAGTTCTTC. Translating gives CASSLLGGRSEQFF.